These 28 T cell receptor beta chains share one sample of origin, sequenced in a study of blood T cell repertoires in COVID-19. Sequencing used immunoSEQ multiplex PCR; TCRdb keeps in-frame clones, though not all of them. Among over 250,000 clones listed, 75% to 90% were seen once. Sequences were obtained from peripheral blood. The origin of the receptors is a woman aged 70-85 years with COVID-19, enrolled during active disease.

The rearrangement uses TRBV5-1 and TRBJ2-5; the match to TRBD2 covers 12 bases. J gave up 3 bases and V 5 bases, and 5 bases lay outside the gene matches. Germline CDR1 and CDR2: SGHRS and YFSETQ. The CDR3 spans 15 residues. This CDR3 is CASSYSSGGEETQYF. For the CDR3, the DNA is TGCGCCAGCAGTTACTCTAGCGGGGGGGAAGAGACCCAGTACTTC.

V usage is TRBV7-9 and J usage is TRBJ2-3, with 10 bases aligning to TRBD2. V dropped 2 bases and J dropped 6; count of bases not matched to a gene: 8. Germline V CDR1 and CDR2: SEHNR, FQNEAQ (reference sequence). CDR3 length: 16 residues. This CDR3 reads CASSLSSGGAVDTQYF. The CDR3 DNA is TGTGCCAGCAGCTTATCAAGCGGGGGGGCGGTCGATACGCAGTATTTT.

This clone was seen only a few times. This chain uses TRBV5-1 with TRBJ2-5; 9 bases agree with TRBD2. CDR3 length equals 15 residues. The germline V gene encodes CDR1 SGHRS and CDR2 YFSETQ. The junction had 11 bases not matched to a gene; V was cut back by 6 bases and J by 5 bases. Here the CDR3 reads CASTETAGGGETQYF. The CDR3 nucleotides are TGCGCCAGCACCGAAACAGCGGGGGGCGGGGAGACCCAGTACTTC. The complete variable domain, with remaining parts taken from reference TRBV5-1 and TRBJ2-5, reads KAGVTQTPRYLIKTRGQQVTLSCSPISGHRSVSWYQQTPGQGLQFLFEYFSETQRNKGNFPGRFSGRQFSNSRSEMNVSTLELGDSALYLCASTETAGGGETQYFGPGTRLLVL.

The V and J genes are TRBV5-1 and TRBJ1-3, with 10 bases that match TRBD1. The CDR3 consists of 15 residues. The V and J ends lost 3 bases and 2 bases, in that order; junction bases with no gene match: 2. Germline CDR1 SGHRS, CDR2 YFSETQ. CDR3 in amino acids: CASSSDRGTGNTIYF. The CDR3 DNA is TGCGCCAGCAGCTCGGACAGGGGGACTGGAAACACCATATATTTT.

This rearrangement joins TRBV6-5 to TRBJ1-6; D is possibly TRBD1 (6 bases). Trimming took off 2 bases at V and 7 bases at J, with 12 bases between the two ends. CDR3 length equals 15 residues. Germline CDR1 and CDR2: MNHEY and SVGAGI. CDR3 DNA: TGTGCCAGCAGTTACGGACAGACAGTGAATTCACCCCTCCACTTT. Residues: CASSYGQTVNSPLHF.

The chain recombines TRBV18 with TRBJ1-3; no clear D. CDR3 length: 14 residues. Looked up from germline, CDR1 is KGHSH and CDR2 is LQKENI. V lost 2 bases and J lost 4, with 9 bases in between. Here the CDR3 reads CASSPGQNGNTIYF. The CDR3 region has the DNA TGTGCCAGCTCACCAGGCCAAAACGGAAACACCATATATTTT. Full variable domain (remainder filled in from reference TRBV18 and TRBJ1-3): NAGVMQNPRHLVRRRGQEARLRCSPMKGHSHVYWYRQLPEEGLKFMVYLQKENIIDESGMPKERFSAEFPKEGPSILRIQQVVRGDSAAYFCASSPGQNGNTIYFGEGSWLTVV.

This chain links TRBV11-2 with TRBJ1-2, with D possibly matching TRBD1 (6 bases). The CDR3 totals 14 residues. CDR1 and CDR2 (germline): SGHAT, FQNNGV. V shed 1 base and J shed 4 bases, with 10 bases lying between them. The CDR3 spells CASSLVYRAYGYTF. The CDR3 DNA reads as TGTGCCAGCAGCTTAGTCTACAGGGCCTATGGCTACACCTTC.

This chain connects TRBV14 to TRBJ2-5, with D possibly being TRBD2 (7 bases). V was shortened by 4 bases and J by 5 bases, with 17 bases between the two germline ends. The length of the CDR3 is 15 residues. Per the germline V gene, CDR1 is SGHDN and CDR2 is FVKESK. This CDR3 is CASSREGGAGETQYF. Written as DNA, the CDR3 is TGTGCCAGCAGCCGCGAGGGGGGGGCCGGGGAGACCCAGTACTTC.

The chain couples TRBV13 to TRBJ2-2; 8 positions agree with TRBD2. After removal of 10 bases from V and 7 bases from J, the junction contained 8 bases not matched to a gene. The CDR3 has 13 amino acids. Germline V lookup: CDR1 PRHDT, CDR2 FYEKMQ (reference sequence). The CDR3 here is CATRGGPIGELFF. CDR3 bases: TGTGCCACCCGGGGGGGGCCAATCGGGGAGCTGTTTTTT.

The chain joins TRBV6-2 or TRBV6-3 to TRBJ2-5, with TRBD1 matching over 8 bases. The CDR3 loop spans 18 amino acids. CDR1 and CDR2 from the germline V gene are MNHEY and SVGEGT. V shed 5 bases, J shed 7 bases, and the junction held 21 bases outside the gene matches. The CDR3: CASSHRGQEAPLVGTQYF. Written as DNA, the CDR3 is TGTGCCAGCAGTCATAGGGGACAGGAGGCCCCTTTGGTTGGGACCCAGTACTTC.

The chain carries TRBV29-1 and TRBJ2-3, with a possible D match to TRBD2 (6 bases). V shed 6 bases and J shed 2 bases, with 12 bases lying between them. CDR1 and CDR2 from the germline V gene are SQVTM and ANQGSEA. The CDR3 has 13 residues. CDR3 DNA sequence: TGCAGCGTGGCGGGACGGAACACAGATACGCAGTATTTT. Protein product: CSVAGRNTDTQYF.

The chain recombines TRBV30 with TRBJ1-2; 7 bases agree with TRBD1. The CDR3 has 11 residues. The germline V gene has CDR1 GTSNPN and CDR2 SVGIG (reference sequence). With 4 bases clipped from V and 8 bases from J, the junction kept 4 bases outside the gene matches. The CDR3 protein is CAWTRQGGYTF. DNA of the CDR3: TGTGCCTGGACCCGACAGGGAGGCTACACCTTC.

V is TRBV7-2 and J is TRBJ2-7; 7 bases match TRBD1. The CDR3 extends over 15 amino acids. Per the germline V gene, CDR1 is SGHTA and CDR2 is FQGNSA. V dropped 1 base and J dropped 0; count of bases not matched to a gene: 3. For the CDR3, the DNA is TGTGCCAGCAGCTTAGGGGGGACAGTCTCCTACGAGCAGTACTTC. The encoded protein is CASSLGGTVSYEQYF.

The rearrangement uses TRBV24-1 and TRBJ2-5; 8 positions agree with TRBD1. In germline, CDR1 is KGHDR, CDR2 SFDVKD. The CDR3 has 14 amino acids. V lost 2 bases and J lost 5; bases outside the gene matches: 3. Written as DNA, the CDR3 is TGTGCCACCAGTGATTCGGACAGGGCGGAGACCCAGTACTTC. Translation: CATSDSDRAETQYF.

The rearrangement links TRBV6-2 or TRBV6-3 to TRBJ2-7, with 7 bases identical to TRBD1. Germline V gene sequence: CDR1 MNHEY, CDR2 SVGEGT. V trimming: 5 bases; J trimming: 6 bases; junction bases outside the gene matches: 4. CDR3 length: 12 residues. The CDR3 here is CASSDRVGEQYF. CDR3 DNA: TGTGCCAGCAGTGACAGGGTAGGCGAGCAGTACTTC.

The chain joins TRBV3-1 (or the pseudogene TRBV3-2) to TRBJ1-5; TRBD1 matches at 12 bases. The CDR3 has 18 residues. Unmatched junction bases numbered 6, after V lost 1 base and J lost 2 bases. CDR1 is LGHDT, CDR2 YNNKEL, per germline (reference sequence). The CDR3 bases are TGTGCCAGCAGCCAAGGGGGACAGGGGGCCGGGGGCAATCAGCCCCAGCATTTT. Protein product: CASSQGGQGAGGNQPQHF.

This sequence joins TRBV2 and TRBJ2-3, with 8 positions matching TRBD1. CDR1 and CDR2 (germline): SNHLY, FYNNEI. CDR3 length: 13 residues. J lost 6 bases, V lost 6 bases, and 5 bases had no gene match. DNA of the CDR3: TGTGCCAGCAGCGGGGACAGGCGGGATACGCAGTATTTT. Protein sequence: CASSGDRRDTQYF.

The CDR3 reads CASSSSGGADKPQYF. The CDR3 nucleotides read TGTGCCAGCAGCTCTAGCGGGGGGGCAGATAAGCCCCAGTACTTC. J is TRBJ2-5 and V is TRBV5-4, with 12 bases lining up with TRBD2. The V gene's germline CDR1 is SGHNT and CDR2 YYREEE (reference sequence). The CDR3 covers 15 residues. The J segment lost 9 bases and the V segment lost 3 bases, leaving 9 bases of the junction unmatched.

The chain uses TRBV18 and TRBJ2-3; TRBD1 agrees at 11 bases. From germline, CDR1 is KGHSH and CDR2 LQKENI. This CDR3 is 17 amino acids long. The V gene end was trimmed by 0 bases and the J gene end by 4 bases; junction bases not matched to a gene: 6. CDR3 sequence reads: CASSPPIPGQGADTQYF. CDR3 DNA sequence: TGTGCCAGCTCACCACCTATACCGGGACAGGGGGCAGATACGCAGTATTTT.

V and J are TRBV5-1 and TRBJ2-3, with 7 bases that match TRBD2. J lost 0 bases, V lost 5 bases, and 15 bases had no gene match. CDR3 length: 18 amino acids. Germline CDR1 is SGHRS and CDR2 is YFSETQ. The CDR3 reads CASSPGWGIAGSTDTQYF. CDR3 DNA: TGCGCCAGCAGTCCGGGGTGGGGCATAGCGGGCAGCACAGATACGCAGTATTTT. Full variable domain (outside the CDR3, taken from reference TRBV5-1 and TRBJ2-3): KAGVTQTPRYLIKTRGQQVTLSCSPISGHRSVSWYQQTPGQGLQFLFEYFSETQRNKGNFPGRFSGRQFSNSRSEMNVSTLELGDSALYLCASSPGWGIAGSTDTQYFGPGTRLTVL.

The chain uses TRBV15 and TRBJ2-5; TRBD1 agrees at 8 bases. CDR1 and CDR2 from the germline V gene are LNHNV and YYDKDF (reference sequence). CDR3 length equals 11 residues. The ends lost 11 bases at V and 5 bases at J; junction bases unmatched: 4. CDR3 sequence (DNA): TGTGCCGCCGACAGGGGCGAGACCCAGTACTTC. As protein: CAADRGETQYF.

V and J are TRBV5-5 and TRBJ1-3; D not certain. Trimming shortened V by 0 bases and J by 0 bases, and 4 bases separated the two germline ends. Germline CDR1 reads SGHKS; CDR2 reads YYEKEE (reference sequence). CDR3 size: 14 residues. The CDR3 nucleotides are TGTGCCAGCAGCTTGGAATACTCTGGAAACACCATATATTTT. Its protein product is CASSLEYSGNTIYF.

A note on this clone: Other nucleotide sequences in the sample specify the same CDR3. The chain combines TRBV6-5 with TRBJ2-5, with a tentative D call TRBD2 (6 bases). Trimming pared 6 bases from V and 2 bases from J, leaving 10 bases between. Germline lookup yields CDR1 MNHEY and CDR2 SVGAGI. This CDR3 is 13 amino acids long. The CDR3 reads CASSPGGQETQYF. CDR3 nucleotides: TGTGCCAGCAGCCCCGGGGGACAAGAGACCCAGTACTTC.

The chain couples TRBV24-1 to TRBJ1-2; D may be TRBD1 (5 bases). Trimming pared 0 bases from V and 4 bases from J, leaving 14 bases between. There are 16 residues in the CDR3. Germline V gene sequence: CDR1 KGHDR, CDR2 SFDVKD. CDR3 amino acids: CATSDLVGRVTYGYTF. The CDR3, as DNA: TGTGCCACCAGTGATTTGGTGGGCAGGGTGACCTATGGCTACACCTTC.

On this clone itself: Other nucleotide sequences from this sample produce the same CDR3. The J gene is TRBJ1-2, the V gene TRBV6-5; D might be TRBD1 (5 bases). V dropped 0 bases and J dropped 4 bases, with 9 bases sitting between them. Looked up from germline, CDR1 is MNHEY and CDR2 is SVGAGI. This CDR3 has 14 amino acids. The CDR3 coding sequence is TGTGCCAGCAGTTACTCCGGGGGGGGCTATGGCTACACCTTC. This gives the protein CASSYSGGGYGYTF.

The chain joins TRBV24-1 to TRBJ2-5; tentative D call: TRBD2 (7 bases). V was cut by 4 bases and J by 4 bases, with 15 bases left in between. The germline V gene encodes CDR1 KGHDR and CDR2 SFDVKD. The CDR3 is 15 residues long. CDR3 in DNA: TGTGCCACCAGTGACTCCCGGGGGGCCGGAGAGACCCAGTACTTC. It yields the protein CATSDSRGAGETQYF.

V usage is TRBV9 and J usage is TRBJ2-3; 13 nucleotides align to TRBD2. CDR3 size: 17 residues. J lost 1 base, V lost 4 bases, and 6 bases had no gene match. CDR1 is SGDLS, CDR2 YYNGEE, per germline. The CDR3 DNA sequence: TGTGCCAGCAGCCGGACTAGCGGGGGCCTCGGCACAGATACGCAGTATTTT. It is translated as CASSRTSGGLGTDTQYF.

This clone was detected once. The chain links TRBV5-4 to TRBJ2-7; possibly TRBD1 for D (5 bases). The CDR3 runs 13 residues. Germline CDR1 is SGHNT and CDR2 is YYREEE (reference sequence). V lost 0 bases to trimming and J lost 6 bases, with 10 bases between them. The CDR3 nucleotides read TGTGCCAGCAGCTTGGGCAGGGAAGGCGAGCAGTACTTC. Residues: CASSLGREGEQYF.